This entry concerns a single TCR beta chain. Antigen unknown. This entry comes from a study of shared clonotypes between healthy human individuals. The CDR3 has 15 amino acids. Per germline, CDR1 MNHNS and CDR2 SASEGT. The ends lost 6 bases at V and 8 bases at J; junction bases unmatched: 8. Healthy and HIV-negative, the adult donors had no recent acute infections or vaccinations. Study observations and caveats: A limitation of the genetic and exposure-history diversity represented arose from few donors.

Every subset had its genomic DNA shared out evenly among several immunoSEQ plates. Some 32,000 T cell genomes, or approximately 300 ng DNA, went into replicate PCRs of unsorted PBMC. Here immunoSEQ multiplex PCR was the method, and the copy in TCRdb shows in-frame clones only, minus some. The data hold fewer than 550,000 clones, with 75% to 80% observed a single time. Specimen: PBMCs. The chain carries TRBV6-1 and TRBJ2-1, with 12 bases fitting TRBD2. The TCR comes from a woman in her forties in good health. Some clones in this sample may be carry-over from other donors' samples. CDR3 sequence (DNA): TGTGCCAGCAGACAGACTAGCGGGAGAGTCTATGAGCAGTTCTTC. Translated, it gives CASRQTSGRVYEQFF.